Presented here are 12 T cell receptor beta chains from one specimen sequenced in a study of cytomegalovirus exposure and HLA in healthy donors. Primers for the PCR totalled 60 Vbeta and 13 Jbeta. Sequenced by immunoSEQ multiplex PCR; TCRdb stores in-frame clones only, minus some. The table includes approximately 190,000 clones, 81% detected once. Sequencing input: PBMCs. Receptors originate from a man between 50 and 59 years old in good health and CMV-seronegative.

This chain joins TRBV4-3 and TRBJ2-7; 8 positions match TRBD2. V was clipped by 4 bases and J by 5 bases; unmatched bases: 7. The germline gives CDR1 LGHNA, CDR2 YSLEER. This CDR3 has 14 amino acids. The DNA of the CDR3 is TGCGCCAGCAGCCTCATCGGGGGGGCCAACGAGCAGTACTTC. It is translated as CASSLIGGANEQYF.

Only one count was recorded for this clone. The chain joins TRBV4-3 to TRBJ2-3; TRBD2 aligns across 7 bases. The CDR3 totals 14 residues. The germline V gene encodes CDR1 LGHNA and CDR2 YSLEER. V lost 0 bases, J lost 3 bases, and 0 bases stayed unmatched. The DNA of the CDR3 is TGCGCCAGCAGCCAAGACGGGGGGACAGATACGCAGTATTTT. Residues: CASSQDGGTDTQYF.

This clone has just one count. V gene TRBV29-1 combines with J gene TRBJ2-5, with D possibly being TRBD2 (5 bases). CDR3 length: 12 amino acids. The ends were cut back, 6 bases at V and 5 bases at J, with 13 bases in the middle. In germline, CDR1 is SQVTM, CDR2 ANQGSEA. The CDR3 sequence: CSVEGGGETQYF. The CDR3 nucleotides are TGCAGCGTCGAGGGCGGCGGGGAGACCCAGTACTTC.

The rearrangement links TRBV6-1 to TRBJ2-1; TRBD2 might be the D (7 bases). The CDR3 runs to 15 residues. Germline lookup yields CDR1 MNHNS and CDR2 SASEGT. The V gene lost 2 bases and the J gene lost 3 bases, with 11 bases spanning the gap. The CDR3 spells CASSEWGGLYNEQFF. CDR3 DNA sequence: TGTGCCAGCAGTGAATGGGGGGGCCTCTACAATGAGCAGTTCTTC.

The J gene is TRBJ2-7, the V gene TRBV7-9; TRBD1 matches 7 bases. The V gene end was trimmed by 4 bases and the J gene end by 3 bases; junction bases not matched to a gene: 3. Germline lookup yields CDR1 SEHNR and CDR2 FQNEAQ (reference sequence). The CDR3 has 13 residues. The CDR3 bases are TGTGCCAGCAGCTCAGGGGGATACTACGAGCAGTACTTC. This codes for CASSSGGYYEQYF.

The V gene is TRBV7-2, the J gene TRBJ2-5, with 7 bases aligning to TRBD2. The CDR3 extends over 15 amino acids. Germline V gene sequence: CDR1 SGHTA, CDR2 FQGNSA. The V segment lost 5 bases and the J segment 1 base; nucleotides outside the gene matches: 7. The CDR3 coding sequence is TGTGCCAGCAGCGGGGGGGGATACTTCCAAGAGACCCAGTACTTC. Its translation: CASSGGGYFQETQYF.

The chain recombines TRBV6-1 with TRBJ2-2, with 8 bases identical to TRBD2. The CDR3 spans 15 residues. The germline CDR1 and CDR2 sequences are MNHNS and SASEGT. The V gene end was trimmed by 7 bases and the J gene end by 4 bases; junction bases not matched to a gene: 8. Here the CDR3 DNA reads TGTGCCAGCATAGGTAGCGGGGTTGGCACCGGGGAGCTGTTTTTT. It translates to CASIGSGVGTGELFF.

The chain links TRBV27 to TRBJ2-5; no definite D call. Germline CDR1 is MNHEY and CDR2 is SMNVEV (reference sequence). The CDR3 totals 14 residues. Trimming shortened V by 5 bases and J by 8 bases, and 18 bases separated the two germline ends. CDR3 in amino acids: CASSPGYLSRTQYF. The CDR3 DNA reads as TGTGCCAGCAGTCCCGGGTACCTCAGCCGAACCCAGTACTTC.

CDR3 sequence reads: CASWSPLTDTQYF. The CDR3 nucleotides are TGTGCCAGCTGGAGTCCCCTCACAGATACGCAGTATTTT. The chain joins TRBV6-6 to TRBJ2-3; D not resolved. Looked up from germline, CDR1 is MNHNY and CDR2 is SVGAGI (reference sequence). The CDR3 length is 13 residues. Trimming removed 8 bases at V and 2 bases at J, with 11 bases between.

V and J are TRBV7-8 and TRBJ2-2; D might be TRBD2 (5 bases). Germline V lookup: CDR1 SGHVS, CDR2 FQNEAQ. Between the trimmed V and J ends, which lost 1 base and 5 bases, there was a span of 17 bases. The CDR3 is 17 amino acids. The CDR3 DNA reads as TGTGCCAGCAGCTTAGTAGGGAGCGGCCGAACGACCGGGGAGCTGTTTTTT. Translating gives CASSLVGSGRTTGELFF.

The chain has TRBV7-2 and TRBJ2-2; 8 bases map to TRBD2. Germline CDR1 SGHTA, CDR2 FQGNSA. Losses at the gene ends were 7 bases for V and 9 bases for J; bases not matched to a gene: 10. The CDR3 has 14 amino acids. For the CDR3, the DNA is TGTGCCAGCACCCTAGCGGGCTCGCCGAGGGAGCTGTTTTTT. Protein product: CASTLAGSPRELFF.

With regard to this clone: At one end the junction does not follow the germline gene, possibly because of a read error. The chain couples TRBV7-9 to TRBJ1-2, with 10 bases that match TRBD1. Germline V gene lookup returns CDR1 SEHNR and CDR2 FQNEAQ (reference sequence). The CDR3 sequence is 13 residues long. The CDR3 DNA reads TGTTCCAGCAAGGGACAGGGGTCCTATGGCTACACCTTC. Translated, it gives CSSKGQGSYGYTF.